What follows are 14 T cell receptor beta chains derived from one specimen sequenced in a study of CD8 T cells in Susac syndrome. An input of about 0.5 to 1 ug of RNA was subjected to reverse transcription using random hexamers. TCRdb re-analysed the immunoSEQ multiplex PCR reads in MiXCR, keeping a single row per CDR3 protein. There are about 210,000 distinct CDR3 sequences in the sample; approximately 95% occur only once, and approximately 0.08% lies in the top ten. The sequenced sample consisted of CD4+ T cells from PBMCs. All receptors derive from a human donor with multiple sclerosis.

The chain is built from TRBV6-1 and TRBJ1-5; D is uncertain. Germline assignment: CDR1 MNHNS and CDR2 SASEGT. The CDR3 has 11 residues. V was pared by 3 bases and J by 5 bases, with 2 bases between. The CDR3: CASSEDQPQHF. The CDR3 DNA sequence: TGTGCCAGCAGTGAGGATCAGCCCCAGCATTTT.

CDR3 DNA: TGTGCCTGGAGTGTTAGTACCTACGAGCAGTACTTC. Translated: CAWSVSTYEQYF. This rearrangement joins TRBV30 to TRBJ2-7; D unresolved. V shed 0 bases and J shed 2 bases, with 5 bases lying between them. The CDR3 extends over 12 amino acids. Germline V lookup: CDR1 GTSNPN, CDR2 SVGIG (reference sequence).

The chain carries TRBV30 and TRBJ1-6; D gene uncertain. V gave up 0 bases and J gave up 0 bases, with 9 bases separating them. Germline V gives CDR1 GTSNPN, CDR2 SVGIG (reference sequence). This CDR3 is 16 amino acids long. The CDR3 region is CAWSVRGSSYNSPLHF. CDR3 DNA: TGTGCCTGGAGTGTCCGGGGATCCTCCTATAATTCACCCCTCCACTTT.

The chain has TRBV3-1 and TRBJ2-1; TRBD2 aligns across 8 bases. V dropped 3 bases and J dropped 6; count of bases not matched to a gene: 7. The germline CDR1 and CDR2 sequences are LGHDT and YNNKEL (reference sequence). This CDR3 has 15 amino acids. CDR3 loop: CASSHGLAVGNEQFF. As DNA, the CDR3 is TGTGCCAGCAGCCACGGACTAGCAGTGGGCAATGAGCAGTTCTTC.

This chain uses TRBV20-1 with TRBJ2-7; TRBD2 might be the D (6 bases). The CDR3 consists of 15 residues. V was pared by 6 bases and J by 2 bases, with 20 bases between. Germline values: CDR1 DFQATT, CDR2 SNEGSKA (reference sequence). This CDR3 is CSANPGGEKAYEQYF. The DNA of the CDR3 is TGCAGTGCCAATCCCGGGGGAGAGAAAGCCTACGAGCAGTACTTC.

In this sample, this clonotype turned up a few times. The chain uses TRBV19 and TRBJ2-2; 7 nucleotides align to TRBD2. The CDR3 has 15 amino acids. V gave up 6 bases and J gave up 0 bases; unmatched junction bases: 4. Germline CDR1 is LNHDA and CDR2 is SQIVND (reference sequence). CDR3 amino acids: CASSPGTTNTGELFF. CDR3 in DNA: TGTGCCAGTAGCCCCGGGACTACGAACACCGGGGAGCTGTTTTTT. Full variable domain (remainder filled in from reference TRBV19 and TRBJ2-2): DGGITQSPKYLFRKEGQNVTLSCEQNLNHDAMYWYRQDPGQGLRLIYYSQIVNDFQKGDIAEGYSVSREKKESFPLTVTSAQKNPTAFYLCASSPGTTNTGELFFGEGSRLTVL.

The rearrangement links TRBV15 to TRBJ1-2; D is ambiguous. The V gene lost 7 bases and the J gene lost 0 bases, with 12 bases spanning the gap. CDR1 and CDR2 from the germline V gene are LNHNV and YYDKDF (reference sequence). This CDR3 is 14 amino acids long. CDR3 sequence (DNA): TGTGCCACCACGATCTCAAGGGCTAACTATGGCTACACCTTC. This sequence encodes CATTISRANYGYTF.

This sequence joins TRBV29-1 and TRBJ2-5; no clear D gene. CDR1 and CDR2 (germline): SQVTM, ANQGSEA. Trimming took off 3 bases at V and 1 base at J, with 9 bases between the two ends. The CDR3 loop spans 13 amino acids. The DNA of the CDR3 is TGCAGCGTTGAGGAAGGCGGCCAAGAGACCCAGTACTTC. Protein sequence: CSVEEGGQETQYF. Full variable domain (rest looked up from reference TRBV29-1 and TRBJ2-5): SAVISQKPSRDICQRGTSLTIQCQVDSQVTMMFWYRQQPGQSLTLIATANQGSEATYESGFVIDKFPISRPNLTFSTLTVSNMSPEDSSIYLCSVEEGGQETQYFGPGTRLLVL.

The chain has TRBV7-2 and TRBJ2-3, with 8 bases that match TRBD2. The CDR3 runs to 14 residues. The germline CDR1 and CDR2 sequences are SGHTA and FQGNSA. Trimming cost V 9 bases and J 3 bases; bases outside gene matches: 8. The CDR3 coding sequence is TGTGCCAGTAGTCCAGGACTAGCAACAGATACGCAGTATTTT. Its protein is CASSPGLATDTQYF.

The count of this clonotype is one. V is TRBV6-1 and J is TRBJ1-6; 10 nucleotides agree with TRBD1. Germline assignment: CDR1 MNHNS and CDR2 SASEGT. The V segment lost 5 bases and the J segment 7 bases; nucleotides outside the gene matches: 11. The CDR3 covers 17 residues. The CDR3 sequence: CASSPAGTGVRNSPLHF. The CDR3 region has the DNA TGTGCCAGCAGTCCTGCCGGGACAGGGGTGAGAAATTCACCCCTCCACTTT.

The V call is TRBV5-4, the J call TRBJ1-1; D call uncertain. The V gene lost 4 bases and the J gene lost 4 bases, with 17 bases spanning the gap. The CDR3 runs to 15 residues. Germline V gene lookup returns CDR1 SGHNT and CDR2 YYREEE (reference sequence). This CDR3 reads CASSNRALRITEAFF. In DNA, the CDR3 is TGTGCCAGCAGCAACCGGGCCCTGCGGATCACTGAAGCTTTCTTT.

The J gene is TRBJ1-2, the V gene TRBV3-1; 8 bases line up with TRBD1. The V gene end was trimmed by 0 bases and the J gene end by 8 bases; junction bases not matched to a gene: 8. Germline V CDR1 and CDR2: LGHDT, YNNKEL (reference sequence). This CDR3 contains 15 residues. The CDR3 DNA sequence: TGTGCCAGCAGCCAAGATCTGCAGGGGGCGAGGGGCTACACCTTC. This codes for CASSQDLQGARGYTF.

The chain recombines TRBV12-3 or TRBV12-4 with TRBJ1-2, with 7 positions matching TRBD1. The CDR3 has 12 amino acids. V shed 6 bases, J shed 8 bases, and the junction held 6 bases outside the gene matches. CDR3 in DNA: TGTGCCAGCAGACCTACAGGGGAAGGCTACACCTTC. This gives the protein CASRPTGEGYTF.

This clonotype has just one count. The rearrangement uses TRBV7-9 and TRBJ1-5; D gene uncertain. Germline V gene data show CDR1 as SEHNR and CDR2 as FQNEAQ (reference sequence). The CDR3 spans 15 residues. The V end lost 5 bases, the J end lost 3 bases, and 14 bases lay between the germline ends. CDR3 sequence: CASSLSGRVNQPQHF. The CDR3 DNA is TGTGCCAGCAGCCTAAGTGGACGGGTCAATCAGCCCCAGCATTTT.